One and the same sample provided the 20 T cell receptor beta chains below, sequenced in a study of blood T cell repertoires in COVID-19. Clones were sequenced by immunoSEQ multiplex PCR, and TCRdb holds only the in-frame ones, with some missing. In the table there are about 82,000 clones, around 89% of which are singletons. The sample was PBMCs or T cells enriched from blood (not recorded which). The receptors here all came from a woman aged 45-60 years with acute COVID-19.

The chain's CDR3 is CALSNGRQSSGNTIYF. CDR3 nucleotides: TGTGCCCTCTCGAACGGCAGGCAAAGCTCTGGAAACACCATATATTTT. This chain connects TRBV10-3 to TRBJ1-3; D gene unclear. The CDR3 runs 16 residues. V lost 11 bases and J lost 0, with 20 bases in between. Germline V gene data show CDR1 as ENHRY and CDR2 as SYGVKD.

The gene calls are TRBV19 and TRBJ2-7; 11 nucleotides match TRBD2. The germline V gene has CDR1 LNHDA and CDR2 SQIVND (reference sequence). The CDR3 sequence is 18 residues long. The J segment lost 2 bases and the V segment lost 5 bases, leaving 14 bases of the junction unmatched. CDR3 protein: CASSPPLAGGPTTYEQYF. In nucleotides, the CDR3 is TGTGCCAGTAGTCCCCCTTTAGCGGGAGGGCCGACAACCTACGAGCAGTACTTC.

This rearrangement joins TRBV28 to TRBJ1-4; 7 bases match TRBD1. Germline V gene sequence: CDR1 MDHEN, CDR2 SYDVKM. There are 16 residues in the CDR3. Germline trimming cut 5 bases from V and 4 bases from J; bases unmatched to any gene: 10. DNA of the CDR3: TGTGCCAGCAGTGCCCCCCGACAGGGCCTTAATGAAAAACTGTTTTTT. Protein product: CASSAPRQGLNEKLFF.

The V and J genes are TRBV27 and TRBJ2-3; a possible D gene is TRBD1 (5 bases). The germline CDR1 and CDR2 sequences are MNHEY and SMNVEV (reference sequence). The CDR3 is 14 amino acids. Trimming shortened V by 2 bases and J by 0 bases, and 6 bases separated the two germline ends. Here the CDR3 DNA reads TGTGCCAGCAGTTTAACAGGTAGCACAGATACGCAGTATTTT. Residues: CASSLTGSTDTQYF.

J is TRBJ1-2 and V is TRBV5-4, with 9 bases matching TRBD1. CDR3 length equals 14 residues. CDR1 and CDR2 from the germline V gene are SGHNT and YYREEE (reference sequence). Trimming at V came to 3 bases and at J to 3 bases, leaving 3 bases not matched to a gene. The CDR3 nucleotides read TGTGCCAGCAGCTCACAGGGGGCAGACTATGGCTACACCTTC. This gives the protein CASSSQGADYGYTF.

The chain employs TRBV14 and TRBJ2-5, with TRBD2 matching over 11 bases. Germline V CDR1 and CDR2: SGHDN, FVKESK. Trimming at V came to 5 bases and at J to 5 bases, leaving 7 bases not matched to a gene. The CDR3 totals 15 residues. The CDR3: CASSDSGRAGETQYF. The CDR3 nucleotides read TGTGCCAGCAGCGATAGCGGGAGGGCCGGGGAGACCCAGTACTTC.

The chain joins TRBV18 to TRBJ2-3; the D is unclear. Per germline, CDR1 KGHSH and CDR2 LQKENI. This CDR3 has 15 residues. V was pared by 3 bases and J by 5 bases, with 15 bases between. The CDR3 region is CASSPDGPSGDTQYF. Here the CDR3 DNA reads TGTGCCAGCTCACCCGACGGTCCCTCGGGAGATACGCAGTATTTT.

The CDR3 coding sequence is TGTGCCAGCAGGAGAGCGGGAGTGGAAAATGAGCAGTTCTTC. Its translation: CASRRAGVENEQFF. The chain links TRBV2 to TRBJ2-1; 8 bases line up with TRBD2. The CDR3 contains 14 residues. Germline V gene data show CDR1 as SNHLY and CDR2 as FYNNEI. V gave up 6 bases and J gave up 7 bases; unmatched junction bases: 8.

The V call is TRBV19, the J call TRBJ2-7; 16 nucleotides line up with TRBD2. Per germline, CDR1 LNHDA and CDR2 SQIVND (reference sequence). The trim removed 5 bases at V and 6 bases at J, leaving 16 bases unmatched. The length of the CDR3 is 19 residues. CDR3 residues: CASSAYTGTSGRAGREQYF. CDR3 sequence (DNA): TGTGCCAGTAGTGCGTACACCGGGACTAGCGGGAGGGCCGGGCGCGAGCAGTACTTC.

This clone has just a few counts. The chain recombines TRBV7-2 with TRBJ1-1; maybe TRBD1 (5 bases). V lost 5 bases to trimming and J lost 1 base, with 8 bases between them. Germline V lookup: CDR1 SGHTA, CDR2 FQGNSA. CDR3 length equals 13 residues. CDR3 loop: CASSADRNTEAFF. The CDR3 DNA reads TGTGCCAGCAGCGCCGACAGGAACACTGAAGCTTTCTTT. The whole variable domain, filled in from reference TRBV7-2 and TRBJ1-1, reads GAGVSQSPSNKVTEKGKDVELRCDPISGHTALYWYRQSLGQGLEFLIYFQGNSAPDKSGLPSDRFSAERTGGSVSTLTIQRTQQEDSAVYLCASSADRNTEAFFGQGTRLTVV.

CDR3 amino acids: CASSPGQEGQPQHF. Written as DNA, the CDR3 is TGTGCCAGCAGTCCTGGACAGGAGGGTCAGCCCCAGCATTTT. The V and J genes are TRBV2 and TRBJ1-5, with 7 bases identical to TRBD1. V was pared by 5 bases and J by 6 bases, with 7 bases of the junction left unmatched. In germline, CDR1 is SNHLY, CDR2 FYNNEI. The CDR3 covers 14 residues. Full variable domain (remainder filled in from reference TRBV2 and TRBJ1-5): EPEVTQTPSHQVTQMGQEVILRCVPISNHLYFYWYRQILGQKVEFLVSFYNNEISEKSEIFDDQFSVERPDGSNFTLKIRSTKLEDSAMYFCASSPGQEGQPQHFGDGTRLSIL.

The genes are TRBV11-3 and TRBJ2-1; D possibly corresponds to TRBD2 (5 bases). This CDR3 contains 16 residues. Germline CDR1 reads SGHNT; CDR2 reads YENEEA. The V and J ends lost 1 base and 0 bases respectively, with 10 bases between them. CDR3 loop: CASSLGGIGSYNEQFF. DNA for the CDR3: TGTGCCAGCAGCTTAGGAGGGATAGGCTCCTACAATGAGCAGTTCTTC.

The rearrangement joins TRBV6-5 to TRBJ1-1, with 9 bases identical to TRBD1. V was clipped by 6 bases and J by 4 bases; unmatched bases: 9. The CDR3 loop spans 15 amino acids. Germline CDR1 and CDR2: MNHEY and SVGAGI. CDR3 coding DNA: TGTGCCAGCAGAATGGACAGGGGAATGGGCACTGAAGCTTTCTTT. Amino acid sequence: CASRMDRGMGTEAFF.

V and J are TRBV19 and TRBJ1-1, with 8 nucleotides matching TRBD1. CDR1 and CDR2 from the germline V gene are LNHDA and SQIVND (reference sequence). CDR3 length: 15 residues. V lost 6 bases and J lost 6; bases outside the gene matches: 12. The CDR3 loop reads CASSVWTGLDSEAFF. The CDR3, as DNA: TGTGCCAGTAGCGTCTGGACAGGGTTGGACTCTGAAGCTTTCTTT.

This clone was observed a few times. This chain links TRBV7-8 with TRBJ2-5, with TRBD2 matching 14 bases. Per the germline V gene, CDR1 is SGHVS and CDR2 is FQNEAQ. J was trimmed by 4 bases and V by 3 bases; bases with no gene match: 7. This CDR3 has 17 amino acids. CDR3: CASSFGTSGSGRETQYF. The CDR3 DNA reads TGTGCCAGCAGCTTCGGGACTAGCGGGAGCGGGAGAGAGACCCAGTACTTC.

This chain connects TRBV5-1 to TRBJ2-7; 10 bases line up with TRBD2. V shed 0 bases and J 4 bases; nucleotides not matched to a gene: 4. CDR1 SGHRS and CDR2 YFSETQ come from the germline V gene. The CDR3 covers 15 residues. The CDR3 DNA sequence: TGCGCCAGCAGCTTGGATGCTAGCGGGAGTTACGAGCAGTACTTC. Protein: CASSLDASGSYEQYF.

The V and J genes are TRBV12-3 or TRBV12-4 and TRBJ1-2; D unresolved. The germline V and J ends were trimmed by 4 bases and 2 bases, with 5 bases remaining between them. This CDR3 region has 12 residues. CDR3 nucleotides: TGTGCCAGCAGTTCTACCAACTATGGCTACACCTTC. Its translation: CASSSTNYGYTF.

A few counts support this clone. This rearrangement joins TRBV19 to TRBJ2-7; 8 bases line up with TRBD2. V dropped 10 bases and J dropped 7; count of bases not matched to a gene: 12. Germline CDR1 and CDR2: LNHDA and SQIVND (reference sequence). This CDR3 has 13 amino acids. CDR3 bases: TGTGCCACCAGTCCGGGGGGGGATCGAGAGCAGTACTTC. Translating gives CATSPGGDREQYF.

The V and J genes are TRBV4-1 and TRBJ2-1; 9 bases are a match to TRBD2. Germline V gives CDR1 MGHRA, CDR2 YSYEKL. The CDR3 covers 14 residues. The junction had 1 base not matched to a gene; V was cut back by 4 bases and J by 3 bases. This CDR3 is CASSRGGDYNEQFF. The DNA for the CDR3 is TGCGCCAGCAGCCGCGGGGGGGACTACAATGAGCAGTTCTTC.

The V gene is TRBV4-2, the J gene TRBJ2-7; 8 nucleotides line up with TRBD1. J was trimmed by 2 bases and V by 1 base; bases with no gene match: 10. CDR1 LGHNA and CDR2 YNFKEQ come from the germline V gene. CDR3 length: 17 residues. The CDR3 region is CASSQGLRDRSAYEQYF. CDR3 in DNA: TGTGCCAGCAGCCAAGGACTCCGGGACAGGTCCGCCTACGAGCAGTACTTC.